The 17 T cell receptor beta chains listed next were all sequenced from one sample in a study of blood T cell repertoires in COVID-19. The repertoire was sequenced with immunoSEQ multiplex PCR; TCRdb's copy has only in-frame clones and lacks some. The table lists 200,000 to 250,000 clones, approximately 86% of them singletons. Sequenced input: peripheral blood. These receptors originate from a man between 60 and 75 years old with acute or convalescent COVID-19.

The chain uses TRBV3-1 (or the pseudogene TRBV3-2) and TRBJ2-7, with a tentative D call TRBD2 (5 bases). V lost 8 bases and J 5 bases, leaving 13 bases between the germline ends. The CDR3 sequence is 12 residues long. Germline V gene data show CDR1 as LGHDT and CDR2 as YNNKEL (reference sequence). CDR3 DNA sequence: TGTGCCAGCGGGTTAGGGCGGGACGAGCAGTACTTC. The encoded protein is CASGLGRDEQYF.

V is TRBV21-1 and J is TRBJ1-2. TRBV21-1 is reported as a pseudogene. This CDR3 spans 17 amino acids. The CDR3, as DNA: TGTGCCAGCAGCAAATTATTTTCCCAAATGTGTCTATATGGCTACACCTTC. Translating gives CASSKLFSQMCLYGYTF.

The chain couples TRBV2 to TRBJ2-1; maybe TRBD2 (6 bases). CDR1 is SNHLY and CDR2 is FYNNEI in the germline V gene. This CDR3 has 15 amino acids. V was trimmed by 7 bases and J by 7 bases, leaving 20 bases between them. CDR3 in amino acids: CASTRGDGSLNEQFF. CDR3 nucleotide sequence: TGTGCCAGCACCCGAGGGGACGGGAGCCTTAATGAGCAGTTCTTC.

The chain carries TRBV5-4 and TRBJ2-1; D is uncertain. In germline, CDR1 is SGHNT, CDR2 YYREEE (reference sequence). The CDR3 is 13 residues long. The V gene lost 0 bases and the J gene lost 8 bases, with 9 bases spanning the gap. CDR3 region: CASSLVPQDEQFF. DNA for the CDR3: TGTGCCAGCAGCTTGGTACCTCAGGATGAGCAGTTCTTC.

The CDR3 DNA follows: TGTGCCAGCAGTGGACAGCGATGGACTGAAGCTTTCTTT. Translating gives CASSGQRWTEAFF. The chain employs TRBV27 and TRBJ1-1, with D possibly matching TRBD1 (6 bases). Germline values: CDR1 MNHEY, CDR2 SMNVEV (reference sequence). Trimming stripped 5 bases from V and 5 bases from J, with 12 bases between. This CDR3 spans 13 amino acids.

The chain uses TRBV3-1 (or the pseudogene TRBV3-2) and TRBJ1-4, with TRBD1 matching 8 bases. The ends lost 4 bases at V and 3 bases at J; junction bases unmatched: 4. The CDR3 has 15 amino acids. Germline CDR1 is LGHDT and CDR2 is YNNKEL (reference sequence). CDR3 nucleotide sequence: TGTGCCAGCAGCCCCGGGACAGGTGCTAATGAAAAACTGTTTTTT. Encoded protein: CASSPGTGANEKLFF.

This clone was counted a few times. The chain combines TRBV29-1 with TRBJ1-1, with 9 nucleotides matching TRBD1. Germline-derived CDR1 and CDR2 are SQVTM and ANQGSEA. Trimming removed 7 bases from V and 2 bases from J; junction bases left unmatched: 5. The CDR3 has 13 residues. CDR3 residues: CSGWTGANTEAFF. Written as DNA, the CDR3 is TGCAGCGGGTGGACAGGGGCAAACACTGAAGCTTTCTTT. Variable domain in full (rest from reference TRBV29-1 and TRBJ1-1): SAVISQKPSRDICQRGTSLTIQCQVDSQVTMMFWYRQQPGQSLTLIATANQGSEATYESGFVIDKFPISRPNLTFSTLTVSNMSPEDSSIYLCSGWTGANTEAFFGQGTRLTVV.

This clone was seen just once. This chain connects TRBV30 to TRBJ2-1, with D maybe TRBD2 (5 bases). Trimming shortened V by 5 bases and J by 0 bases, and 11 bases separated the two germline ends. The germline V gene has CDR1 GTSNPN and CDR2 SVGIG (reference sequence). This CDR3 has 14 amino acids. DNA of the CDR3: TGTGCCTGGGAGGACTTGAGCTCCTACAATGAGCAGTTCTTC. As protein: CAWEDLSSYNEQFF.

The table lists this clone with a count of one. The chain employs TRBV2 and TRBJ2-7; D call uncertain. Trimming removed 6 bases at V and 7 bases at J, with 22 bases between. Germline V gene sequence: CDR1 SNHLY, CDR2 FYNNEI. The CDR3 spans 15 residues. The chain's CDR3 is CASSPGPPTQVEQYF. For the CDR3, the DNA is TGTGCCAGCAGCCCTGGCCCCCCTACTCAGGTGGAGCAGTACTTC.

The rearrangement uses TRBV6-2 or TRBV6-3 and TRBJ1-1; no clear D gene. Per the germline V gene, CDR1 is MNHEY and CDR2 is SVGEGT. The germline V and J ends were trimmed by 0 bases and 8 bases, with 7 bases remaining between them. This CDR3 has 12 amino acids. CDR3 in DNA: TGTGCCAGCAGTTACTCGAGGCTGGAAGCTTTCTTT. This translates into CASSYSRLEAFF.

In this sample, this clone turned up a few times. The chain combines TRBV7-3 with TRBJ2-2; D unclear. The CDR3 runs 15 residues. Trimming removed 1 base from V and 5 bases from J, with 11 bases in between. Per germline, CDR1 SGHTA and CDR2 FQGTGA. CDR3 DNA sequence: TGTGCCAGCAGCTTAATAAGGTCCGGGACCGGGGAGCTGTTTTTT. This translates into CASSLIRSGTGELFF.

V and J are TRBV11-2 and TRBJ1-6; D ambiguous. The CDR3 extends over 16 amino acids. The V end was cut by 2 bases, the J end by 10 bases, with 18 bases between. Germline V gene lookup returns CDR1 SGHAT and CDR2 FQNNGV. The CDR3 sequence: CASSLYTNLFQSPLHF. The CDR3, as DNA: TGTGCCAGCAGCTTATACACAAATTTATTTCAATCACCCCTCCACTTT.

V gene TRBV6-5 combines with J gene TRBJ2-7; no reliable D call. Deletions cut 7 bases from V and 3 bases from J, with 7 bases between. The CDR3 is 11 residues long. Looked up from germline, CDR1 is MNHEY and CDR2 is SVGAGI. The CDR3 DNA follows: TGTGCCAGCAAACGGTACTACGAGCAGTACTTC. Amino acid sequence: CASKRYYEQYF.

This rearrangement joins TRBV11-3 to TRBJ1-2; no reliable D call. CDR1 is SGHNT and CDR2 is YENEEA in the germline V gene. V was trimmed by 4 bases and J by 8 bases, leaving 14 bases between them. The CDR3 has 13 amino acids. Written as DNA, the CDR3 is TGTGCCAGCAGCTCGGGTTTTGGGTCCGGCTACACCTTC. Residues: CASSSGFGSGYTF. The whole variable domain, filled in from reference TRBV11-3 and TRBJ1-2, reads EAGVVQSPRYKIIEKKQPVAFWCNPISGHNTLYWYLQNLGQGPELLIRYENEEAVDDSQLPKDRFSAERLKGVDSTLKIQPAELGDSAVYLCASSSGFGSGYTFGSGTRLTVV.

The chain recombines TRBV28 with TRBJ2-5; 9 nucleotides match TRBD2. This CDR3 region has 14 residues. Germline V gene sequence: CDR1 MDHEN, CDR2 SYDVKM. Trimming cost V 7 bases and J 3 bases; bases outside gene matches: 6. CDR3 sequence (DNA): TGTGCCAGCACCTTAGCGGGGGCGAAAGAGACCCAGTACTTC. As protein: CASTLAGAKETQYF.

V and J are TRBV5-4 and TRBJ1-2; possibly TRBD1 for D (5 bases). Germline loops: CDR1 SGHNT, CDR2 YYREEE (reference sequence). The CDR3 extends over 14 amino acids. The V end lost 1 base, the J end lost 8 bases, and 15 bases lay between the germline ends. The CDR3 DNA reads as TGTGCCAGCAGCTTGCCAGGGTGGGTTGGGGGCTACACCTTC. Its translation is CASSLPGWVGGYTF.

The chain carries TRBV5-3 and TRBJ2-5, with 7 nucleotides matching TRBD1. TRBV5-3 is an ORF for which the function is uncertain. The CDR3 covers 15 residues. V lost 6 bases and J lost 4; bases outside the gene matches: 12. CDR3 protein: CARTLGQPLGETQYF. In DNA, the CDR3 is TGTGCCAGAACCCTGGGACAGCCCCTTGGAGAGACCCAGTACTTC.